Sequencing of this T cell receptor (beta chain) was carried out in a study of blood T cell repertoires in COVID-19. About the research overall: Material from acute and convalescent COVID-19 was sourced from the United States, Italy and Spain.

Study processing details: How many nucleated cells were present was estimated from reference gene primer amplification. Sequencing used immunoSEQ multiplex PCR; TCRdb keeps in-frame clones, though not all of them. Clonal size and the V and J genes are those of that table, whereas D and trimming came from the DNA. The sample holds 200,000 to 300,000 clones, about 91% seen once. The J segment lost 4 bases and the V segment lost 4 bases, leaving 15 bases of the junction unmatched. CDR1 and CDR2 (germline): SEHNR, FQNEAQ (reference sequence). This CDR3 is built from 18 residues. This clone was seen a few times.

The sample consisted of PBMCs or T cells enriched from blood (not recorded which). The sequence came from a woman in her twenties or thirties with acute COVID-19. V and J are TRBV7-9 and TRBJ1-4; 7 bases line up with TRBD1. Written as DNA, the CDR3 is TGTGCCAGCAGCTCCCAAAGACTCTACAGGGGTTATAATGAAAAACTGTTTTTT. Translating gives CASSSQRLYRGYNEKLFF.